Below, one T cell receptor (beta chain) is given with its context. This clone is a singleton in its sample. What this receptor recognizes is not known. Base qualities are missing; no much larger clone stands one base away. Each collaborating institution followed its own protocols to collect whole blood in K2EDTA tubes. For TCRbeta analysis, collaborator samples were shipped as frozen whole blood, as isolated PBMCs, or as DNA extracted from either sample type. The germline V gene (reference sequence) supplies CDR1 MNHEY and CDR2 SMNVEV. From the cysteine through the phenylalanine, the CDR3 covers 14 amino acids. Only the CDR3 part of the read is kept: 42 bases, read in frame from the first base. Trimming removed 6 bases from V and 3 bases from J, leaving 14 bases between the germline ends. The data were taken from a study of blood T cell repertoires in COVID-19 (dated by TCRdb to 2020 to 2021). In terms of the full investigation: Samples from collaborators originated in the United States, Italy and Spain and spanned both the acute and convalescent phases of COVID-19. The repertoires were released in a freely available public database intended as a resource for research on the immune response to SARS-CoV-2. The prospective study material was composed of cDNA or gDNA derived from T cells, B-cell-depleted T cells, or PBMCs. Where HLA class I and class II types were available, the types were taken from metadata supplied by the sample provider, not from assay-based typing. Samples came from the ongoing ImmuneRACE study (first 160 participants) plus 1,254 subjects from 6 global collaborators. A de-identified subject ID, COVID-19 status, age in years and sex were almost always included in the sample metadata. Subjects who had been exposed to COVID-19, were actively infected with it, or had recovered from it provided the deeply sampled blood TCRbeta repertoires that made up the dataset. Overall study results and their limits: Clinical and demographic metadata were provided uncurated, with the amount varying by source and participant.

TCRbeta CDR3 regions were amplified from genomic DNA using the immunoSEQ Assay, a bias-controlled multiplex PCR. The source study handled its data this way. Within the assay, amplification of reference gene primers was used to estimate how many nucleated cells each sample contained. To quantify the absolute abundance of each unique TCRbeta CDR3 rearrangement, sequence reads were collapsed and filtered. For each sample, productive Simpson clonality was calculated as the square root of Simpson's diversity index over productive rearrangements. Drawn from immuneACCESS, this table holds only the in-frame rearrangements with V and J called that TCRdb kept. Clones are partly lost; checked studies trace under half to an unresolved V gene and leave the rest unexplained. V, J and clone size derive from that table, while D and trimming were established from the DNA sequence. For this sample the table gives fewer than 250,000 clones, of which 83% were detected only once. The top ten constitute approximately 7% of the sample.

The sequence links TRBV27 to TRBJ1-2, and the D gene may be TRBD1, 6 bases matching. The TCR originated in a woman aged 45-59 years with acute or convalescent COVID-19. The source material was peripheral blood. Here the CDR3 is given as CASRVRGGHYGYTF. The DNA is TGTGCCAGCAGGGTTCGGGGGGGGCACTATGGCTACACCTTC.